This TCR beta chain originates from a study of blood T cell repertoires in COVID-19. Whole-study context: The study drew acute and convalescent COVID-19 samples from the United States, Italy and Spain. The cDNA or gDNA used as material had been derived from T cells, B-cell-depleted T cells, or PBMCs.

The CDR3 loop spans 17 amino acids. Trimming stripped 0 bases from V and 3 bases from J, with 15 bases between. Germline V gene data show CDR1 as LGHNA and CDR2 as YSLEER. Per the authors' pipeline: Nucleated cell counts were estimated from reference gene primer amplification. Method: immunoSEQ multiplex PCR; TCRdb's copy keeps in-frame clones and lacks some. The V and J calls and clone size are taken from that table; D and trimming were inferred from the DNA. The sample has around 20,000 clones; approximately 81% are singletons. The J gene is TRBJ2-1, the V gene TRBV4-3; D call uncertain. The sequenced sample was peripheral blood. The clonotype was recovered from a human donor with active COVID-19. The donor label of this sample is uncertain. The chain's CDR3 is CASSQEAPPRHYNEQFF. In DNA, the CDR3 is TGCGCCAGCAGCCAAGAGGCCCCGCCGAGGCACTACAATGAGCAGTTCTTC.